The present entry profiles one T cell receptor beta chain with its context. This specimen belongs to a study of blood T cell repertoires in COVID-19. For the study at large: From T cells, B-cell-depleted T cells, or PBMCs came the material, which was cDNA or gDNA.

How the authors handled the data: Researchers report that nucleated cell counts were estimated from reference gene primer amplification. TCRdb's copy holds only in-frame clones and misses some; the assay was immunoSEQ multiplex PCR. That table is the source of V, J and clone size, and D and trimming were worked out from the DNA. Of around 340,000 clones detected, 75% to 90% appear once; the ten largest clones hold under 8.5%. Followed longitudinally, the Seattle patients had been enrolled during active infection. The sequence came from a woman aged 55-70 years with COVID-19, enrolled during active disease. What was sequenced was peripheral blood.

DNA of the CDR3: TGCGCCAGCAGCGGGGGGGACGGAAGCTCCTATAATTCACCCCTCCACTTT. Amino acid sequence: CASSGGDGSSYNSPLHF. The chain employs TRBV5-1 and TRBJ1-6; TRBD1 might be the D (5 bases). Trimming took 4 bases from V and 0 from J, leaving 14 bases between them. CDR1 is SGHRS and CDR2 is YFSETQ in the germline V gene. This CDR3 has 17 residues.